What follows describes a single T cell receptor (beta chain). These data come from a study of blood T cell repertoires in COVID-19. Looking at the study overall: Material from acute and convalescent COVID-19 was sourced from the United States, Italy and Spain. In each case, the material was cDNA or gDNA derived from T cells, B-cell-depleted T cells, or PBMCs.

In the original analysis: Estimates of nucleated cell counts were drawn from the amplification of reference gene primers. Profiled with immunoSEQ multiplex PCR; TCRdb holds only in-frame clones, not every one. The V and J calls and clone size come from that table; D and trimming were worked out from the DNA. Among under 35,000 clones, 70% to 80% were seen once, and the ten largest hold 31%. In germline, CDR1 is SQVTM, CDR2 ANQGSEA. The CDR3 spans 13 residues. Trimming cost V 7 bases and J 5 bases; bases outside gene matches: 8. The sequenced material came from peripheral blood. The rearrangement uses TRBV29-1 and TRBJ2-1, with 7 bases aligning to TRBD2. The receptor was derived from a man older than 75 with acute or convalescent COVID-19. This chain's CDR3 is CSAGSGEDNEQFF. The DNA of the CDR3 is TGCAGCGCCGGAAGCGGGGAAGACAATGAGCAGTTCTTC.